This T cell receptor beta chain was recovered during a study of lymphopenia after photon versus proton radiotherapy. Points from the study as a whole: Proton therapy kept repertoires fairly stable, unlike photons, which gained effector/memory cells. A bigger post-nadir fall in TCR diversity correlated inversely with survival time in deceased patients.

CDR1 and CDR2 from the germline V gene are GTSNPN and SVGIG (reference sequence). The ends were cut back, 1 base at V and 7 bases at J, with 9 bases in the middle. This CDR3 comprises 12 residues. In this sample, this clone turned up a few times. Its antigen is still unknown. Sequencing used immunoSEQ multiplex PCR; TCRdb keeps in-frame clones, though not all of them. The table has around 63,000 clones, approximately 86% seen once. The TCR was taken from a man in his forties or fifties with gastric cancer. The chain is built from TRBV30 and TRBJ2-3; D is possibly TRBD2 (6 bases). Sequences were derived from peripheral blood, sampled from a patient treated with photon-based radiotherapy. This CDR3 is CAWSELANTQYF. The CDR3 bases are TGTGCCTGGAGTGAACTAGCCAATACGCAGTATTTT.